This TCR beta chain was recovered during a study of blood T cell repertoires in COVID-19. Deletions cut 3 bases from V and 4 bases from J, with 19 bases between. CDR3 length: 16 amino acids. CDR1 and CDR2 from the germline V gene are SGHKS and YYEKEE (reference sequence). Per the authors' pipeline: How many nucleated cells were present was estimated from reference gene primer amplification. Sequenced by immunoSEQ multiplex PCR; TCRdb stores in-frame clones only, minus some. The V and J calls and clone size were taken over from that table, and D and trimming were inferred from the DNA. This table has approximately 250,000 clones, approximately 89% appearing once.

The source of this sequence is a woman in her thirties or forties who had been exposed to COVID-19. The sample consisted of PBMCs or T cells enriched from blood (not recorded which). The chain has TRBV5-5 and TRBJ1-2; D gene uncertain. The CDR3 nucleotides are TGTGCCAGCAGCTACCCTCCGACGGCGGGCCTCTATGGCTACACCTTC. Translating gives CASSYPPTAGLYGYTF.